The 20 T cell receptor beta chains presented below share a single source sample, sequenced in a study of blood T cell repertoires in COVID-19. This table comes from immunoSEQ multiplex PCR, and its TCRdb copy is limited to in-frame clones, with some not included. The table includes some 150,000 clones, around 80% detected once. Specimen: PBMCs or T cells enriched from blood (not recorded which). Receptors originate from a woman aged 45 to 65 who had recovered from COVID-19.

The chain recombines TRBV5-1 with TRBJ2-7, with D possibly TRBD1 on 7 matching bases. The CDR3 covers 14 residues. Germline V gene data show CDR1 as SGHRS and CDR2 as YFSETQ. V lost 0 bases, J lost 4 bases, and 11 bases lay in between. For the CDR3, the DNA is TGCGCCAGCAGCTTGGCGGGGGACAGTTACGAGCAGTACTTC. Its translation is CASSLAGDSYEQYF.

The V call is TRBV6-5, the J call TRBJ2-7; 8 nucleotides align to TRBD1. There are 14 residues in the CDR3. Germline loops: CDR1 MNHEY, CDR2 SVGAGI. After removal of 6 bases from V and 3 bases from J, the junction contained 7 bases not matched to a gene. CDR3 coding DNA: TGTGCCAGCAGCCCCGGGACAGGCGTCTACGAGCAGTACGTC. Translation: CASSPGTGVYEQYV.

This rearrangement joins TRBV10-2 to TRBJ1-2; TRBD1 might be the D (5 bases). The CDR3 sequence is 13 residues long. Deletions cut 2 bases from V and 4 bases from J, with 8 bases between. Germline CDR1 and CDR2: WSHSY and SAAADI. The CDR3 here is CASSEQGSYGYTF. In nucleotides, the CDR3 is TGCGCCAGCAGTGAGCAGGGCTCCTATGGCTACACCTTC.

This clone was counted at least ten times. CDR3: CASSAGQMNTEAFF. The CDR3 nucleotides are TGCGCCAGCAGCGCGGGACAGATGAACACTGAAGCTTTCTTT. The J gene is TRBJ1-1, the V gene TRBV5-1; 7 positions match TRBD1. This CDR3 comprises 14 residues. J gave up 0 bases and V 4 bases, and 3 bases lay outside the gene matches. Germline V CDR1 and CDR2: SGHRS, YFSETQ.

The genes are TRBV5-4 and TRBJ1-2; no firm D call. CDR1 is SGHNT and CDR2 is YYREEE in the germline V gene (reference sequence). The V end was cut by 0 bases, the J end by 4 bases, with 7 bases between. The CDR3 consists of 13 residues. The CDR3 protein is CASSLDSVYGYTF. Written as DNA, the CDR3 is TGTGCCAGCAGCTTGGATAGCGTCTATGGCTACACCTTC.

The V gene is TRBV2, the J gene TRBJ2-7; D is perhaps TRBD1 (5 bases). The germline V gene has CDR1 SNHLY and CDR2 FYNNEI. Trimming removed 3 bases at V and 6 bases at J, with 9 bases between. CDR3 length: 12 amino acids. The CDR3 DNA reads TGTGCCAGCAGTGACAGGGCTCTCGAGCAGTACGTC. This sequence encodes CASSDRALEQYV.

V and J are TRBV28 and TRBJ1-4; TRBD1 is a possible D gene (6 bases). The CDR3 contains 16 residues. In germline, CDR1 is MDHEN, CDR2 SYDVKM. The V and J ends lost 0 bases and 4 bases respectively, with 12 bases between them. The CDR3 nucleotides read TGTGCCAGCAGTTTATGGCCGGGACACTATAATGAAAAACTGTTTTTT. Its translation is CASSLWPGHYNEKLFF.

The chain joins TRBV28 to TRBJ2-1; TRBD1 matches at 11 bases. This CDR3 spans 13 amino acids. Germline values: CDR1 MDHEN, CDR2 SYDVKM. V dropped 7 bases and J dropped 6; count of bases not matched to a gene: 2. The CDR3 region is CASTGTGGNEQFF. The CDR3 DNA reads TGTGCCAGCACCGGGACAGGGGGCAATGAGCAGTTCTTC.

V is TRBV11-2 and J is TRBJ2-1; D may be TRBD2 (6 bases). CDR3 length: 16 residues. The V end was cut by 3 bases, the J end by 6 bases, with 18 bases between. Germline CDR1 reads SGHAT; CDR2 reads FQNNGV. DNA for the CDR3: TGTGCCAGCAGCTTCCTTACGGGGGTGAGAGGCAATGAGCAGTTCTTC. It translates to CASSFLTGVRGNEQFF.

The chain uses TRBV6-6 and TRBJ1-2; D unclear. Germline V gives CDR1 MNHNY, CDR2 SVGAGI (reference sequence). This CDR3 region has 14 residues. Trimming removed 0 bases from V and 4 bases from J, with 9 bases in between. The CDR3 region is CASSYSNSRYGYTF. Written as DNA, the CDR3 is TGTGCCAGCAGTTACTCGAACAGCCGCTATGGCTACACCTTC.

CDR3 in DNA: TGCGCCAGCAGTGAGTCGACTATGAACACTGAAGCTTTCTTT. It translates to CASSESTMNTEAFF. This chain uses TRBV10-1 with TRBJ1-1; D gene unclear. Germline CDR1 reads WNHNN; CDR2 reads SYGVQD (reference sequence). The CDR3 sequence is 14 residues long. Trimming removed 0 bases at V and 0 bases at J, with 5 bases between.

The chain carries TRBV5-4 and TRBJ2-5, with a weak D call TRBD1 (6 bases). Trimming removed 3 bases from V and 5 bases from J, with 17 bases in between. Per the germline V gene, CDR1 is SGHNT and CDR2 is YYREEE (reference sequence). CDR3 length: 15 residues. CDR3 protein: CASSSKIQGIETQYF. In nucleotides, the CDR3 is TGTGCCAGCAGCTCAAAAATACAGGGCATTGAGACCCAGTACTTC.

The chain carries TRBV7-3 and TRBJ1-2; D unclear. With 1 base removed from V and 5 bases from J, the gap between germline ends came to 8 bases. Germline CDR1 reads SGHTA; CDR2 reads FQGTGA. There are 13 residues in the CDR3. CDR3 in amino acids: CASSLMAGYGYTF. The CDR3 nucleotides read TGTGCCAGCAGCTTAATGGCCGGGTATGGCTACACCTTC.

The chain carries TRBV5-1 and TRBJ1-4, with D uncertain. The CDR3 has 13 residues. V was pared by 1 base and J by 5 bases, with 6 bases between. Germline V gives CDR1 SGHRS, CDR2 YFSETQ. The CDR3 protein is CASSLPPNEKLFF. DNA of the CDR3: TGCGCCAGCAGCTTGCCCCCGAATGAAAAACTGTTTTTT.

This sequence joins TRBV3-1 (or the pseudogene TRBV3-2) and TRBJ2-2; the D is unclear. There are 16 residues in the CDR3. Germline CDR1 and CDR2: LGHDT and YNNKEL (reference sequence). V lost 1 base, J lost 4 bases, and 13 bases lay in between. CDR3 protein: CASSQGQFRSTGELFF. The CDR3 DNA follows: TGTGCCAGCAGCCAAGGGCAGTTTAGGAGCACCGGGGAGCTGTTTTTT.

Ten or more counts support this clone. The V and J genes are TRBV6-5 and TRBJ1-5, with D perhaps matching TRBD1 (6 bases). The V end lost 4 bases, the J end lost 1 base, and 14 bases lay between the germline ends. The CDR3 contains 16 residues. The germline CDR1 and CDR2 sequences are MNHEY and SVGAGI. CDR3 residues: CASSSGRTGSNQPQHF. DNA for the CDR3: TGTGCCAGCAGTTCAGGTCGCACAGGGAGCAATCAGCCCCAGCATTTT.

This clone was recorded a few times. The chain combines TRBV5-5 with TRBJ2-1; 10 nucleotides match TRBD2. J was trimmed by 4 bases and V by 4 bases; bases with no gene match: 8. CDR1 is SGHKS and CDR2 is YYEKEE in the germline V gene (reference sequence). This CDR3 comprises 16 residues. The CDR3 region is CASSTDSGGSYNEQFF. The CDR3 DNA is TGTGCCAGCAGCACCGATAGCGGGGGGAGTTACAATGAGCAGTTCTTC.

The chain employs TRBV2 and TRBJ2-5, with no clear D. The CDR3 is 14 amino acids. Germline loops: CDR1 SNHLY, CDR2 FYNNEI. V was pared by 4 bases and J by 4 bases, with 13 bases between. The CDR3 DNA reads TGTGCCAGCAGTGGGGCCCAGGTCAGAGAGACCCAGTACTTC. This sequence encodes CASSGAQVRETQYF. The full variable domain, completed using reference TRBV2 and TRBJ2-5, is EPEVTQTPSHQVTQMGQEVILRCVPISNHLYFYWYRQILGQKVEFLVSFYNNEISEKSEIFDDQFSVERPDGSNFTLKIRSTKLEDSAMYFCASSGAQVRETQYFGPGTRLLVL.

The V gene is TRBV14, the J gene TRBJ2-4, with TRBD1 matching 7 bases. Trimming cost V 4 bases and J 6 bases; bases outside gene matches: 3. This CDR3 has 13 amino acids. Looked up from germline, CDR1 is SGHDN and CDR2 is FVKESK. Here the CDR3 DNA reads TGTGCCAGCAGCCCTAGACAGGGAAACATTCAGTACTTC. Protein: CASSPRQGNIQYF.

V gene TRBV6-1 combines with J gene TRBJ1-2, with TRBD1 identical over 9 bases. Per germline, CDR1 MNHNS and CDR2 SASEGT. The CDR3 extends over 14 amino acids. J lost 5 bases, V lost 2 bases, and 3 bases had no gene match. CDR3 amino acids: CASSEKGTGYGYTF. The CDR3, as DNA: TGTGCCAGCAGTGAAAAAGGGACAGGGTATGGCTACACCTTC.